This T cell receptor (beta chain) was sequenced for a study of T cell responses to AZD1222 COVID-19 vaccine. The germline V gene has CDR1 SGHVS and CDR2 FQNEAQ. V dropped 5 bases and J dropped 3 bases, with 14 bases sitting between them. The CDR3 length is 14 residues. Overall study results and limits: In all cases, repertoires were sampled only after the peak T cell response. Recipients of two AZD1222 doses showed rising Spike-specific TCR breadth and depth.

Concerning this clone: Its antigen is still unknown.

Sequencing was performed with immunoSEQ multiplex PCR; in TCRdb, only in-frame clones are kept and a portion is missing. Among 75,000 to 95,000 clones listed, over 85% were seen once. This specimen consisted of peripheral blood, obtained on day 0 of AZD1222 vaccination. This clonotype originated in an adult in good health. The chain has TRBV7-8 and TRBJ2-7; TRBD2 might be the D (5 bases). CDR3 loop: CASSLKEAGYEQYF. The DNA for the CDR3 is TGTGCCAGCAGCCTCAAGGAGGCAGGCTACGAGCAGTACTTC.